The clone carrying this T cell receptor beta chain was picked up one time. Germline CDR1 is SEHNR and CDR2 is FQNEAQ (reference sequence). This CDR3 spans 16 amino acids. Trimming took off 1 base at V and 6 bases at J, with 18 bases between the two ends. This entry is derived from a study of technical replicates of blood from a handful of donors. Profiled with immunoSEQ multiplex PCR; TCRdb holds only in-frame clones, not every one. This table has 60,000 to 95,000 clones, 91% appearing once. The sequenced material came from T cells isolated from PBMCs. This clonotype originated in a human donor in good health. Some clones in this sample may be carry-over from other donors' samples. This sequence joins TRBV7-9 and TRBJ1-2; no definite D call. CDR3: CASSLGTRSGSDGYTF. As DNA, the CDR3 is TGTGCCAGCAGCTTAGGAACCCGGTCGGGGAGTGATGGCTACACCTTC. Combining the CDR3 with reference TRBV7-9 and TRBJ1-2 gives the whole variable domain DTGVSQNPRHKITKRGQNVTFRCDPISEHNRLYWYRQTLGQGPEFLTYFQNEAQLEKSRLLSDRFSAERPKGSFSTLEIQRTEQGDSAMYLCASSLGTRSGSDGYTFGSGTRLTVV.